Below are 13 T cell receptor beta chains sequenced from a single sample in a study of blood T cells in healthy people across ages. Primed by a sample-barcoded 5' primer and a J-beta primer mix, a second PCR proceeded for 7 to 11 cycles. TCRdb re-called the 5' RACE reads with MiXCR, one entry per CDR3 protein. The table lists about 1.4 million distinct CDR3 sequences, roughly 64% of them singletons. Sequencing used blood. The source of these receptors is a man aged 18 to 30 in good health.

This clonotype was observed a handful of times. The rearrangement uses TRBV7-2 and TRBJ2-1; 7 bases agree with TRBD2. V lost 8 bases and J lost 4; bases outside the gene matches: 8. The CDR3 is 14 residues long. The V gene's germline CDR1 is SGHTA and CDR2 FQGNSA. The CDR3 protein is CASLGGRDYNEQFF. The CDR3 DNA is TGTGCCAGCCTGGGAGGGAGGGATTACAATGAGCAGTTCTTC.

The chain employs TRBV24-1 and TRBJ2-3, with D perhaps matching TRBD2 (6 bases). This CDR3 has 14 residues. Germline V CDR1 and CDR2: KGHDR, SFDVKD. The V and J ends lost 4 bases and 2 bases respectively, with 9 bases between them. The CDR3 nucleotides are TGTGCCACCAGTGAGCGGGATAACACAGATACGCAGTATTTT. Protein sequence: CATSERDNTDTQYF.

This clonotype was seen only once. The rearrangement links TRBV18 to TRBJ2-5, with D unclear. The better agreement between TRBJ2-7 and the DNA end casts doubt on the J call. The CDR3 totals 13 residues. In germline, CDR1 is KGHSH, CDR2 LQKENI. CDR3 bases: TGTGCCAGCTCCGCCGTGATAGTCTACGAGCAGTACTTC. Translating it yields CASSAVIVYEQYF.

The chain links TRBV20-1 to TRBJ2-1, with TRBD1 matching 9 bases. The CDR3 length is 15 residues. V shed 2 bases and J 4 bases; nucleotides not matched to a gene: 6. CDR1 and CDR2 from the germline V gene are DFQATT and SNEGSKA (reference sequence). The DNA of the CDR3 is TGCAGTGCTAGAAAGGGGGGACAGGGATACAATGAGCAGTTCTTC. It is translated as CSARKGGQGYNEQFF.

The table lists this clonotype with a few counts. The CDR3 nucleotides read TGTGCCAGCAGCCAAGACCTGGTGGGCACTGAAGCTTTCTTT. It specifies CASSQDLVGTEAFF. The V gene is TRBV4-2, the J gene TRBJ1-1, with D unresolved. This CDR3 has 14 amino acids. Germline V lookup: CDR1 LGHNA, CDR2 YNFKEQ. Trimming left V 0 bases short and J 4 bases short, with 9 bases between.

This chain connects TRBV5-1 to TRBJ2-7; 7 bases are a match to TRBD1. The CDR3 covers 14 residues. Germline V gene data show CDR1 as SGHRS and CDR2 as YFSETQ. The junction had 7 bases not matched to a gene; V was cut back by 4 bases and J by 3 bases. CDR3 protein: CASSPGTVVYEQYF. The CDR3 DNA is TGCGCCAGCAGCCCCGGGACAGTAGTCTACGAGCAGTACTTC.

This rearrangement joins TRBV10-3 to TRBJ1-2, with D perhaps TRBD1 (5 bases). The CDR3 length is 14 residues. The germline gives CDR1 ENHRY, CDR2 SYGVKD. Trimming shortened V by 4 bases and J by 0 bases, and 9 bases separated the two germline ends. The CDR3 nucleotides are TGTGCCATCAGTGCCGGGGCCACTAACTATGGCTACACCTTC. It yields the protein CAISAGATNYGYTF.

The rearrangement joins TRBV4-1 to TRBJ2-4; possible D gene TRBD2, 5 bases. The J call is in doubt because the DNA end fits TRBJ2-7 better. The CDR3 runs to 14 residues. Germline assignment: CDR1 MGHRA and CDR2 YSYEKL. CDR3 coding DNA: TGCGCCAGCAGCCAAGATGAGGGTTCAGACGAGCAGTACTTC. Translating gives CASSQDEGSDEQYF.

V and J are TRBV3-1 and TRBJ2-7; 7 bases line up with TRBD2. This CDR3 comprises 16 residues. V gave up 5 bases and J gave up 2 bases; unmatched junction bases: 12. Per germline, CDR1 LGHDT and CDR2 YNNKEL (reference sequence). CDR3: CASSSMGGSPTYEQYF. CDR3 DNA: TGTGCCAGCAGCTCAATGGGGGGGAGCCCGACCTACGAGCAGTACTTC.

Here the CDR3 reads CASSQIQGPVEQYF. CDR3 coding DNA: TGTGCCAGCAGCCAAATACAGGGGCCGGTTGAGCAGTACTTC. This chain connects TRBV14 to TRBJ2-4; 7 positions agree with TRBD1. V shed 2 bases and J 13 bases; nucleotides not matched to a gene: 11. Germline CDR1 reads SGHDN; CDR2 reads FVKESK. The CDR3 is made up of 14 amino acids.

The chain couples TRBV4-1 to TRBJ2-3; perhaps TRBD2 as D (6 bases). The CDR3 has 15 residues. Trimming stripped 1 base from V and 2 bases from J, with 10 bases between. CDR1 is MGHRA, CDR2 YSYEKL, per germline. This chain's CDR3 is CASSQAEGLTDTQYF. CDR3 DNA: TGCGCCAGCAGCCAAGCTGAGGGACTCACAGATACGCAGTATTTT.

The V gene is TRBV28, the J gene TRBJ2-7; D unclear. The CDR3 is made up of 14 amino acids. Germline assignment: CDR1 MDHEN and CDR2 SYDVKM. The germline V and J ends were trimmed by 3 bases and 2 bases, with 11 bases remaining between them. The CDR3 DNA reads TGTGCCAGCAGTTTTACGGTGCTAGCCTACGAGCAGTACTTC. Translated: CASSFTVLAYEQYF.

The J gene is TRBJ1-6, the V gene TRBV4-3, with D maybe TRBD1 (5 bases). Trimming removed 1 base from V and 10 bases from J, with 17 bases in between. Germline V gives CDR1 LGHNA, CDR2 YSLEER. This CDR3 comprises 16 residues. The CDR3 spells CASSQGSAGLVSPLHF. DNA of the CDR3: TGCGCCAGCAGCCAAGGTTCAGCGGGGCTGGTATCACCCCTCCACTTT.